This entry features one TCR beta chain sequence. Its cognate antigen is unknown. This sample was included in a study of cytomegalovirus exposure and HLA in healthy donors. The table came from immunoSEQ multiplex PCR; TCRdb's copy has only in-frame clones and leaves some out. The table lists about 92,000 clones, about 93% of them singletons. Study-wide points: Published work reported that the classifier diagnosed cytomegalovirus status with high specificity and sensitivity. According to a later analysis, TCR clusters from the first cohort tended to co-occur in the 120 or so validation repertoires.

This CDR3 is 14 amino acids long. Per the germline V gene, CDR1 is LNHDA and CDR2 is SQIVND (reference sequence). With 7 bases removed from V and 4 bases from J, the gap between germline ends came to 13 bases. The sample was PBMCs. This clonotype was obtained from a woman in her twenties or thirties in good health and CMV-seropositive. This chain connects TRBV19 to TRBJ2-2; perhaps TRBD1 as D (5 bases). The chain's CDR3 is CASTPDSRTGELFF. In DNA form, the CDR3 reads TGTGCCAGTACCCCAGACAGCCGCACCGGGGAGCTGTTTTTT.